A selection of T cell receptor beta chains follows, all from one sample in a study of T cell changes during pregnancy in multiple sclerosis. The method was immunoSEQ multiplex PCR; TCRdb's version includes in-frame clones alone and lacks a portion of them. The sample contains under 95,000 clones, approximately 92% of which appear only once. Sequenced material: peripheral blood, taken in the second trimester of pregnancy. These receptor sequences come from a female donor in good health, enrolled as a control in a pregnancy study. Both conserved end residues are part of each CDR3. D genes are given only for firm matches. Where a row states a size, it is once, few, many or the class of an expanded clone; other rows omit it.

j_call clone_size d_call v_call cdr3_aa cdr3_nt
TRBJ2-7 once TRBD2 TRBV5-1 CASRPGGEGNYEQYF TGCGCCAGCAGACCCGGGGGGGAGGGAAACTACGAGCAGTACTTC
TRBJ1-2 . . TRBV4-2 CASSQEAVNYGYTF TGTGCCAGCAGCCAAGAGGCGGTTAACTATGGCTACACCTTC
TRBJ2-2 . . TRBV27 CASRGQTGELFF TGTGCCAGCCGGGGTCAGACCGGGGAGCTGTTTTTT
TRBJ2-4 . TRBD1 TRBV9 CASSVGTGGTEYF TGTGCCAGCAGCGTAGGGACAGGGGGCACGGAGTACTTC
TRBJ2-1 . TRBD2 TRBV6-4 CASSDAGGHRNEQFF TGTGCCAGCAGTGACGCGGGGGGCCATCGCAATGAGCAGTTCTTC
TRBJ1-6 . . TRBV10-3 CAISEGSSFLSPLHF TGTGCCATCAGTGAGGGGAGCAGTTTCCTTTCACCCCTCCACTTT
TRBJ1-2 . TRBD1 TRBV9 CASSFKRQGLTYGYTF TGTGCCAGCAGCTTTAAACGACAGGGGCTAACCTATGGCTACACCTTC
TRBJ2-3 . TRBD1 TRBV30 CAWRWTGADTQYF TGTGCCTGGAGATGGACAGGGGCAGATACGCAGTATTTT
TRBJ1-1 . . TRBV30 CAWSVNEAFF TGTGCCTGGAGTGTTAATGAAGCTTTCTTT
TRBJ1-5 . . TRBV6-5 CASSYSEDQPQHF TGTGCCAGCAGTTACTCGGAGGATCAGCCCCAGCATTTT
TRBJ2-3 . TRBD2 TRBV30 CAWSRLTGGVGFHTDTQYF TGTGCCTGGAGCAGATTAACCGGGGGGGTAGGGTTTCACACAGATACGCAGTATTTT
TRBJ2-2 . TRBD2 TRBV19 CASSRERGGRTGELFF TGTGCCAGTAGTAGGGAGCGGGGGGGAAGAACCGGGGAGCTGTTTTTT
TRBJ2-7 . TRBD1 TRBV27 CASSLPTGLPYEQYF TGTGCCAGCAGTTTACCGACAGGGTTACCCTACGAGCAGTACTTC
TRBJ2-1 . TRBD2 TRBV4-3 CASSKAGGSYNEQFF TGCGCCAGCAGCAAGGCGGGGGGCTCCTACAATGAGCAGTTCTTC
TRBJ1-4 . . TRBV5-5 CASSRDIREKLFF TGTGCCAGCAGCCGGGACATACGAGAAAAACTGTTTTTT
TRBJ1-1 . TRBD1 TRBV4-3 CASSQAYRGTEAFF TGCGCCAGCAGCCAAGCCTACAGGGGCACTGAAGCTTTCTTT
TRBJ1-1 . TRBD1 TRBV4-2 CASSNRDRNTEAFF TGTGCCAGCAGCAACCGGGACAGGAACACTGAAGCTTTCTTT
TRBJ2-1 . . TRBV10-3 CAIGGTTYNEQFF TGTGCCATCGGGGGGACGACCTACAATGAGCAGTTCTTC
TRBJ1-2 . . TRBV7-2 CASSPSQYGYTF TGTGCCAGCAGCCCAAGTCAGTATGGCTACACCTTC
TRBJ2-7 . TRBD1 TRBV30 CAWSAHRGRGGEQYF TGTGCCTGGAGCGCCCACAGGGGGCGCGGGGGCGAGCAGTACTTC
TRBJ2-3 once TRBD1 TRBV19 CATRTGGDSDTQYF TGTGCCACCCGCACAGGGGGAGATTCGGATACGCAGTATTTT
TRBJ2-3 . . TRBV9 CASSVARGTDTQYF TGTGCCAGCAGCGTAGCGAGGGGGACGGATACGCAGTATTTT
TRBJ1-5 once . TRBV30 CAWSQALNQPQHF TGTGCCTGGAGTCAGGCTCTGAATCAGCCCCAGCATTTT
TRBJ1-2 . TRBD1 TRBV6-5 CASSTGTGNGYTF TGTGCCAGCAGCACCGGGACAGGAAATGGCTACACCTTC
TRBJ1-6 . . TRBV4-1 CASSPEHASPLHF TGCGCCAGCAGCCCCGAGCATGCTTCACCCCTCCACTTT
TRBJ1-6 . TRBD1 TRBV19 CASSGDRGRGFSPLHF TGTGCCAGTAGTGGAGACAGGGGGCGAGGATTTTCACCCCTCCACTTT
TRBJ1-1 . . TRBV5-1 CASSPGQANTEAFF TGCGCCAGCAGCCCGGGACAAGCGAACACTGAAGCTTTCTTT
TRBJ1-2 . TRBD1 TRBV19 CASSISPGQGSFYGYTF TGTGCCAGTAGTATTAGTCCCGGACAGGGGAGCTTCTATGGCTACACCTTC
TRBJ2-5 once . TRBV5-1 CASSPEQSGTQYF TGCGCCAGCAGCCCCGAGCAGAGCGGGACCCAGTACTTC
TRBJ1-6 . . TRBV6-5 CASSYSSKRGNSPLHF TGTGCCAGCAGTTACTCTTCCAAACGGGGTAATTCACCCCTCCACTTT
TRBJ2-7 . . TRBV11-2 CASSFRQFDEQYF TGTGCCAGCAGCTTCCGACAGTTCGACGAGCAGTACTTC
TRBJ2-5 once TRBD2 TRBV5-6 CASSPGGLETQYF TGTGCCAGCAGCCCGGGAGGCTTGGAGACCCAGTACTTC
TRBJ2-7 . . TRBV7-9 CASSLGEVEYF TGTGCCAGCAGCTTAGGTGAGGTGGAGTACTTC